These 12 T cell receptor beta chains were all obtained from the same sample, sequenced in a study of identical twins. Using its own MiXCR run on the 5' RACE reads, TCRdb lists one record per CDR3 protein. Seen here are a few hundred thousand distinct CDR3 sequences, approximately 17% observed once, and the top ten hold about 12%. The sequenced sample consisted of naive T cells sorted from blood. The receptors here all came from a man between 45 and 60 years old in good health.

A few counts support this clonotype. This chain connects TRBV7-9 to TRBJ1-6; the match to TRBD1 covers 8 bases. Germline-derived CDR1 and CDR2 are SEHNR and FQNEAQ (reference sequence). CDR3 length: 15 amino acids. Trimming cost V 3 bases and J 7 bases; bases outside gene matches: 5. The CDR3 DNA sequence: TGTGCCAGCAGCTTCGGACAGGGTAGAAATTCACCCCTCCACTTT. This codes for CASSFGQGRNSPLHF.

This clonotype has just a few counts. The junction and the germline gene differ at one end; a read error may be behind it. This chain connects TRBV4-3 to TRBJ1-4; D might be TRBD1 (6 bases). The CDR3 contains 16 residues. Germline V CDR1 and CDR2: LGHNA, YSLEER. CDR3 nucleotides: TGCGCCAGCAGCCAAGATTTAACAGGGTCAAATGAAAAGCTGTTTTTT. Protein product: CASSQDLTGSNEKLFF.

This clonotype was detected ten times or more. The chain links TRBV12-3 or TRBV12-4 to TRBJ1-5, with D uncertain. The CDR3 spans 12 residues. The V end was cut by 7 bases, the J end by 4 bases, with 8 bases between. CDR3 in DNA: TGTGCCAGCAAACACCCTAATCAGCCCCAGCATTTT. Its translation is CASKHPNQPQHF.

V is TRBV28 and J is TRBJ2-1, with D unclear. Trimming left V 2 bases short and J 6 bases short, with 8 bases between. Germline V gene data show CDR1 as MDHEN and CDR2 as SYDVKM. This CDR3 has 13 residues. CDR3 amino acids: CASSLRFPNEQFF. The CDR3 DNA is TGTGCCAGCAGTTTACGGTTTCCCAATGAGCAGTTCTTC.

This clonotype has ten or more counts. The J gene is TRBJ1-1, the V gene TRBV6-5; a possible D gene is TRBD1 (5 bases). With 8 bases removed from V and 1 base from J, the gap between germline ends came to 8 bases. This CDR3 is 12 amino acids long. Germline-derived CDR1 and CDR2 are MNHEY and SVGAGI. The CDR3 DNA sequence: TGTGCCAGCTTTAGGGGGAACACTGAAGCTTTCTTT. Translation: CASFRGNTEAFF.

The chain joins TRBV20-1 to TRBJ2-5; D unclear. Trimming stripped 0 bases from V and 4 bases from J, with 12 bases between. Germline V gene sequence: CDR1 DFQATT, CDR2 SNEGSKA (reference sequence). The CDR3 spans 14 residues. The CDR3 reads CSARDQVWGETQYF. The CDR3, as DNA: TGCAGTGCTAGAGATCAAGTTTGGGGAGAGACCCAGTACTTC.

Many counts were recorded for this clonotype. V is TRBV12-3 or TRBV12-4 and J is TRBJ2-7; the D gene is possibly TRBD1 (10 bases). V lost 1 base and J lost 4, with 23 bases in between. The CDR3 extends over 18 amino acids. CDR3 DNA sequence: TGTGCCAGCAGTTTAGGCCGACAGGGGGCTAGCGGGGATTACGAGCAGTACTTC. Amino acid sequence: CASSLGRQGASGDYEQYF.

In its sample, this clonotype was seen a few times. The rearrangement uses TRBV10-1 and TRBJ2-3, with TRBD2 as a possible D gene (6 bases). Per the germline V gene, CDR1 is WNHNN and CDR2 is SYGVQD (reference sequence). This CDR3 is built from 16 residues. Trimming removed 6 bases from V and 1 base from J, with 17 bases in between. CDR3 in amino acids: CASSPGGRGRTDTQYF. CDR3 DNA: TGCGCCAGCAGCCCCGGAGGGCGGGGACGCACAGATACGCAGTATTTT.

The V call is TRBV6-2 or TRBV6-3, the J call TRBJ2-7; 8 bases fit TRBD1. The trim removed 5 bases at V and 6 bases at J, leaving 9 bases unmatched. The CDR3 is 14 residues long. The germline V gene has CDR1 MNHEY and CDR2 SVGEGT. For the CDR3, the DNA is TGTGCCAGCAGTCAAGGGACAGGCAGAAGCGAGCAGTACTTC. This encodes CASSQGTGRSEQYF.

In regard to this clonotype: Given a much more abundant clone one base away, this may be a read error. The CDR3 reads CSALDKGLAGGPYNEQFF. CDR3 nucleotide sequence: TGCAGTGCACTCGACAAGGGGCTGGCGGGGGGACCATACAATGAGCAGTTCTTC. The chain couples TRBV20-1 to TRBJ2-1, with 8 bases identical to TRBD2. This CDR3 is 18 amino acids long. V trimming: 6 bases; J trimming: 4 bases; junction bases outside the gene matches: 20. CDR1 is DFQATT, CDR2 SNEGSKA, per germline (reference sequence).

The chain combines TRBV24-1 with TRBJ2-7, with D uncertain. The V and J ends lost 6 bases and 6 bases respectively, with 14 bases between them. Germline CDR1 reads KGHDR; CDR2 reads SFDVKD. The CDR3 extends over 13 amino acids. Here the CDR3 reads CATSTPTDREQYF. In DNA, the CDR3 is TGTGCCACCAGTACCCCGACGGATCGCGAGCAGTACTTC.

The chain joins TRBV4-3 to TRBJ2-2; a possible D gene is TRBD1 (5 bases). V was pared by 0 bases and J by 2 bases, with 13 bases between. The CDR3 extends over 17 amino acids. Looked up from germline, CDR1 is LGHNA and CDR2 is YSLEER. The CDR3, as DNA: TGCGCCAGCAGCCAAGAAAGACAGATTATAAACACCGGGGAGCTGTTTTTT. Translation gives CASSQERQIINTGELFF.